The 24 T cell receptor beta chains listed next were all sequenced from one sample in a study of shared clonotypes between healthy human individuals (TCRdb year 2020). Library generation was performed with the immunoSEQ multiplex PCR assay. The table comes from immuneACCESS by way of TCRdb, which keeps in-frame sequences with V and J called. Part of the clones is missing from these tables; in studies checked, under half for an unresolved V gene and the rest for unknown reasons. The sample has some 2.1 million clones on record, 93% of them singletons. The ten largest clones take up around 1.7% of the sample. CD8 naive samples were obtained by positive selection for CCR7 among CD45RO-negative cells, yielding a CD45RA+CCR7+ population from which TemRA cells were excluded. The source material was naive CD8+ T cells from PBMCs. The meaning of the sample's cell subset or site label: CD45RA+CCR7+. All receptors derive from a man younger than 30 in good health. Some clones in this sample may be carry-over from other donors' samples.

The V gene is TRBV10-3, the J gene TRBJ2-2, with a tentative D call TRBD1 (6 bases). Germline CDR1 reads ENHRY; CDR2 reads SYGVKD. The CDR3 consists of 13 residues. V was shortened by 3 bases and J by 6 bases, with 8 bases between the two germline ends. CDR3 DNA: TGTGCCATCAGTGACCCAGGGGCCGGGGAGCTGTTTTTT. Amino acid sequence: CAISDPGAGELFF.

The chain uses TRBV7-8 and TRBJ1-3, with D possibly matching TRBD1 (5 bases). The CDR3 is 17 residues long. The germline V and J ends were trimmed by 1 base and 0 bases, with 13 bases remaining between them. Germline V gives CDR1 SGHVS, CDR2 FQNEAQ. The CDR3 nucleotides are TGTGCCAGCAGCTTAGGGGCAGGGCCCCTCTCTGGAAACACCATATATTTT. Residues: CASSLGAGPLSGNTIYF.

This chain uses TRBV7-6 with TRBJ2-1; D remains unclear. V lost 2 bases, J lost 8 bases, and 10 bases lay in between. Per the germline V gene, CDR1 is SGHVS and CDR2 is FNYEAQ. The CDR3 extends over 13 amino acids. As DNA, the CDR3 is TGTGCCAGCAGCTTATACTCAAGGGATGAGCAGTTCTTC. This sequence encodes CASSLYSRDEQFF.

To note about this clone: Germline and junction disagree at one end, which may indicate a read error. The chain's CDR3 is CASSRHLAGGRGDTQCF. In DNA, the CDR3 is TGTGCCAGCAGCCGCCACCTAGCGGGAGGTCGTGGAGATACGCAGTGTTTT. The chain couples TRBV7-9 to TRBJ2-3; the match to TRBD2 covers 11 bases. Germline CDR1 SEHNR, CDR2 FQNEAQ (reference sequence). The CDR3 covers 17 residues.

The chain uses TRBV7-7 and TRBJ2-4, with D tentatively TRBD2 (5 bases). The V and J ends lost 5 bases and 1 base respectively, with 12 bases between them. This CDR3 spans 15 amino acids. Looked up from germline, CDR1 is SSHAT and CDR2 is FNYEAQ (reference sequence). CDR3 DNA sequence: TGTGCCAGCAGCCCGGGGTCCAGGGCCAAAAACATTCAGTACTTC. Encoded protein: CASSPGSRAKNIQYF. Full variable domain (outside the CDR3, taken from reference TRBV7-7 and TRBJ2-4): GAGVSQSPRYKVTKRGQDVTLRCDPISSHATLYWYQQALGQGPEFLTYFNYEAQPDKSGLPSDRFSAERPEGSISTLTIQRTEQRDSAMYRCASSPGSRAKNIQYFGAGTRLSVL.

This chain links TRBV5-1 with TRBJ2-5; D is unclear. V was trimmed by 0 bases and J by 0 bases, leaving 15 bases between them. From germline, CDR1 is SGHRS and CDR2 YFSETQ. This CDR3 contains 17 residues. CDR3 coding DNA: TGCGCCAGCAGCTTGGAAGGAAGGGCCTCGTACCAAGAGACCCAGTACTTC. It encodes CASSLEGRASYQETQYF.

The CDR3 nucleotides read TGTGCCGCAGAAGGTAGCGGGACGAACACCGGGGAGCTGTTTTTT. This translates into CAAEGSGTNTGELFF. V gene TRBV7-9 combines with J gene TRBJ2-2, with 8 bases identical to TRBD2. J gave up 0 bases and V 11 bases, and 8 bases lay outside the gene matches. Germline lookup yields CDR1 SEHNR and CDR2 FQNEAQ (reference sequence). The CDR3 is 15 residues long.

The J gene is TRBJ2-7, the V gene TRBV25-1; 8 bases line up with TRBD2. The CDR3 totals 16 residues. The germline V gene encodes CDR1 MGHDK and CDR2 SYGVNS. V was clipped by 4 bases and J by 3 bases; unmatched bases: 11. In DNA, the CDR3 is TGTGCCAGCAGTGGCCCCCAGCTAGCGGGTCTCTACGAGCAGTACTTC. It translates to CASSGPQLAGLYEQYF.

The CDR3 sequence is CASSVDRATVKTQYF. The CDR3, as DNA: TGTGCCAGCAGTGTAGACAGGGCAACGGTGAAGACCCAGTACTTC. The chain has TRBV28 and TRBJ2-5, with 7 bases aligning to TRBD1. Germline CDR1 reads MDHEN; CDR2 reads SYDVKM. The CDR3 contains 15 residues. V gave up 5 bases and J gave up 6 bases; unmatched junction bases: 12.

This clone appeared a single time. V usage is TRBV28 and J usage is TRBJ2-7; possible D gene TRBD2, 5 bases. CDR3 length: 14 residues. Trimming took off 2 bases at V and 4 bases at J, with 12 bases between the two ends. The V gene's germline CDR1 is MDHEN and CDR2 SYDVKM. The CDR3 region is CASSLGEPGYEQYF. Here the CDR3 DNA reads TGTGCCAGCAGTTTAGGGGAGCCCGGGTACGAGCAGTACTTC. Full variable domain (rest looked up from reference TRBV28 and TRBJ2-7): DVKVTQSSRYLVKRTGEKVFLECVQDMDHENMFWYRQDPGLGLRLIYFSYDVKMKEKGDIPEGYSVSREKKERFSLILESASTNQTSMYLCASSLGEPGYEQYFGPGTRLTVT.

The chain has TRBV6-1 and TRBJ2-7; 10 bases are shared with TRBD1. CDR1 is MNHNS, CDR2 SASEGT, per germline. J lost 3 bases, V lost 0 bases, and 8 bases had no gene match. This CDR3 has 17 amino acids. The CDR3 reads CASSEARQGQGIYEQYF. CDR3 nucleotides: TGTGCCAGCAGTGAAGCGCGTCAGGGACAGGGGATCTACGAGCAGTACTTC.

This chain joins TRBV27 and TRBJ1-3; TRBD1 is a possible D gene (6 bases). V lost 9 bases and J 0 bases, leaving 12 bases between the germline ends. Germline loops: CDR1 MNHEY, CDR2 SMNVEV (reference sequence). The CDR3 sequence is 14 residues long. The CDR3 spells CASRQVHSGNTIYF. The CDR3 DNA sequence: TGTGCCAGTCGACAGGTACACTCTGGAAACACCATATATTTT.

The chain employs TRBV9 and TRBJ2-5; 8 positions match TRBD2. With 4 bases clipped from V and 2 bases from J, the junction kept 4 bases outside the gene matches. Germline V gives CDR1 SGDLS, CDR2 YYNGEE. The CDR3 contains 14 residues. CDR3 protein: CASSTSGGQETQYF. For the CDR3, the DNA is TGTGCCAGCAGCACATCGGGAGGGCAAGAGACCCAGTACTTC.

CDR3 DNA: TGTGCCAGCAGTGACCCCATGGGGGCCAACACTGAAGCTTTCTTT. It codes for CASSDPMGANTEAFF. The chain employs TRBV13 and TRBJ1-1; D is perhaps TRBD1 (6 bases). CDR1 and CDR2 from the germline V gene are PRHDT and FYEKMQ (reference sequence). Between the trimmed V and J ends, which lost 6 bases and 2 bases, there was a span of 16 bases. The CDR3 contains 15 residues.

The chain recombines TRBV14 with TRBJ2-3, with 9 bases matching TRBD2. The V gene's germline CDR1 is SGHDN and CDR2 FVKESK. The CDR3 runs 15 residues. V lost 2 bases, J lost 6 bases, and 6 bases stayed unmatched. The CDR3 region has the DNA TGTGCCAGCAGCCAATCCGGGACTAGCAGTGATACGCAGTATTTT. This gives the protein CASSQSGTSSDTQYF.

V gene TRBV6-1 combines with J gene TRBJ1-2; D is undetermined. Germline V gives CDR1 MNHNS, CDR2 SASEGT. The CDR3 covers 11 residues. The V end was cut by 4 bases, the J end by 4 bases, with 4 bases between. The CDR3 loop is CASSVSYGYTF. CDR3 nucleotides: TGTGCCAGCAGTGTCAGCTATGGCTACACCTTC.

This chain connects TRBV7-6 to TRBJ1-1, with D unclear. The CDR3 covers 17 residues. V lost 2 bases and J lost 0, with 16 bases in between. Germline CDR1 is SGHVS and CDR2 is FNYEAQ. The CDR3 nucleotides are TGTGCCAGCAGCTTACCGGGATTGAATTCGGTGAACACTGAAGCTTTCTTT. Protein product: CASSLPGLNSVNTEAFF. The full variable domain, rest sourced from reference TRBV7-6 and TRBJ1-1, is GAGVSQSPRYKVTKRGQDVALRCDPISGHVSLYWYRQALGQGPEFLTYFNYEAQQDKSGLPNDRFSAERPEGSISTLTIQRTEQRDSAMYRCASSLPGLNSVNTEAFFGQGTRLTVV.

The genes are TRBV15 and TRBJ2-7; D remains ambiguous. This CDR3 comprises 15 residues. V was shortened by 0 bases and J by 2 bases, with 11 bases between the two germline ends. The V gene's germline CDR1 is LNHNV and CDR2 YYDKDF (reference sequence). As DNA, the CDR3 is TGTGCCACCAGCAGAGACTCGTCGACGGCCTACGAGCAGTACTTC. Amino acid sequence: CATSRDSSTAYEQYF.

This clone was counted a single time. The rearrangement uses TRBV4-1 and TRBJ2-1, with TRBD2 as a possible D gene (6 bases). Germline assignment: CDR1 MGHRA and CDR2 YSYEKL. V was trimmed by 0 bases and J by 8 bases, leaving 23 bases between them. The CDR3 runs to 18 residues. DNA of the CDR3: TGCGCCAGCAGCCAAGACGCAAACCGGAGGGCGGCGCGGCATGAGCAGTTCTTC. Its protein is CASSQDANRRAARHEQFF.

V usage is TRBV5-1 and J usage is TRBJ2-3, with D perhaps TRBD1 (6 bases). Trimming took off 1 base at V and 0 bases at J, with 12 bases between the two ends. This CDR3 region has 16 residues. CDR1 is SGHRS and CDR2 is YFSETQ in the germline V gene. The CDR3 protein is CASSLYGRGSTDTQYF. In DNA form, the CDR3 reads TGCGCCAGCAGCTTGTATGGCAGGGGTAGCACAGATACGCAGTATTTT.

The V call is TRBV29-1, the J call TRBJ2-4; 9 nucleotides align to TRBD1. The CDR3 is made up of 16 amino acids. Germline V gene lookup returns CDR1 SQVTM and CDR2 ANQGSEA. V was clipped by 4 bases and J by 6 bases; unmatched bases: 13. Written as DNA, the CDR3 is TGCAGCGTTGTAGGACTCTACAGGGGGCCTGGAAACATTCAGTACTTC. It yields the protein CSVVGLYRGPGNIQYF.

The V and J genes are TRBV12-5 and TRBJ1-1, with D tentatively TRBD1 (6 bases). V lost 0 bases, J lost 0 bases, and 17 bases lay in between. The CDR3 length is 18 residues. Germline V gene sequence: CDR1 LGHNT, CDR2 FRNRAP. CDR3 region: CASGLVGPEGGMNTEAFF. The CDR3 region has the DNA TGTGCTAGTGGTTTGGTCGGGCCCGAAGGGGGGATGAACACTGAAGCTTTCTTT.

V and J are TRBV11-3 and TRBJ2-7, with D perhaps TRBD1 (5 bases). V shed 0 bases and J shed 5 bases, with 20 bases lying between them. Germline V CDR1 and CDR2: SGHNT, YENEEA. The CDR3 contains 17 residues. CDR3 loop: CASSLDGPPDTYDEQYF. CDR3 coding DNA: TGTGCCAGCAGCTTAGATGGCCCTCCGGACACCTACGACGAGCAGTACTTC.

This clone was counted only a few times. The V and J genes are TRBV27 and TRBJ1-1; D ambiguous. V lost 3 bases and J 1 base, leaving 6 bases between the germline ends. The germline gives CDR1 MNHEY, CDR2 SMNVEV (reference sequence). The CDR3 covers 13 residues. The CDR3 nucleotides read TGTGCCAGCAGTTTGTATACGAACACTGAAGCTTTCTTT. Residues: CASSLYTNTEAFF.